Sequencing of this TCR beta chain was carried out in a study of metastatic and nonmetastatic thyroid tumors. Study background: Peripheral blood and tumor or nodule samples from malignant and benign thyroid patients were compared.

Per the original data handling: The study's classifier, a distant-metastasis tool for papillary thyroid cancer, was built using CDR3 differences across clinicopathological groups. TCRdb re-processed the PCR reads through MiXCR. These V and J calls are TCRdb output, not the study's own analysis. This table holds 40,000 or so clones, approximately 12% found once. The CDR3 totals 11 residues. Trimming left V 6 bases short and J 8 bases short, with 11 bases between. CDR1 is LNHDA and CDR2 is SQIVND in the germline V gene (reference sequence). General study results and limits: Patients with malignant thyroid tumors reportedly had significantly higher TCR beta diversity than those with benign nodules, in blood and tumor.

All patients reached thyroid surgery having received no treatment beforehand. Worth noting for this clone: As yet, its antigen is unknown.

The origin of this receptor is a female donor with papillary thyroid cancer or a benign thyroid nodule (not recorded which). Some clones in this sample may be carry-over from other donors' samples. The sequenced sample was blood. The chain joins TRBV19 to TRBJ2-7; D call uncertain. The CDR3: CASRVWHKQYF. The CDR3 DNA follows: TGTGCCAGTAGGGTGTGGCACAAGCAGTACTTC.